Below, one TCR beta chain is given with its context. Antigen: not known. This sample stems from a study of cytomegalovirus exposure and HLA in healthy donors. As for the study in general: Unique TCRs from HLA-typed donors, about 78 million of them, were held in an early data release.

PCR employed 60 Vbeta and 13 Jbeta primers. In the authors' methods: The count from a later analysis was some 80 million unique TCR beta chains, some 12 million of them shared. Libraries were prepared by immunoSEQ multiplex PCR; TCRdb keeps only in-frame clonotypes and omits some of them. V and J calls plus clone size are reproduced from that table; the DNA served to infer D and trimming. Of fewer than 150,000 clones in the sample, 70% to 85% were seen once. Study-wide points: Accurate prediction of HLA-A and HLA-B alleles (for most subjects) was reportedly achieved from TCR beta sequences. Presence/absence analyses treated sequencing depth as roughly uniform across donors.

Unmatched junction bases numbered 7, after V lost 4 bases and J lost 3 bases. Germline CDR1 is SGHDT and CDR2 is YYEEEE. The CDR3 length is 15 residues. The specimen was PBMCs. The chain has TRBV5-6 and TRBJ1-5, with 7 bases aligning to TRBD1. This receptor was identified in a middle-aged man in good health and CMV-seropositive. CDR3 nucleotides: TGTGCCAGCAGCCGCACAGGGGTTGACAATCAGCCCCAGCATTTT. As protein: CASSRTGVDNQPQHF.